Below are 28 T cell receptor beta chains sequenced from a single sample in a study of neurological immune-mediated disorders. The time point denotes: longitudinal time-point 1 (baseline). TCRdb reprocessed the 5' RACE reads with MiXCR, giving one entry per CDR3 protein. In the table there are 60,000 to 90,000 distinct CDR3 sequences, 10% of which are singletons. Sequenced material: PBMCs. The receptors derive from a man aged 25-45 years in good health.

This clonotype was observed many times. This rearrangement joins TRBV12-3 or TRBV12-4 to TRBJ2-1, with 7 bases fitting TRBD2. The V gene end was trimmed by 0 bases and the J gene end by 0 bases; junction bases not matched to a gene: 2. This CDR3 has 16 amino acids. In DNA, the CDR3 is TGTGCCAGCAGTTTAGCGGGAGGGAGCTCCTACAATGAGCAGTTCTTC. This translates into CASSLAGGSSYNEQFF.

This clonotype appeared many times. The chain uses TRBV20-1 and TRBJ2-1; 13 bases align to TRBD2. The V gene's germline CDR1 is DFQATT and CDR2 SNEGSKA (reference sequence). This CDR3 region has 15 residues. J lost 6 bases, V lost 4 bases, and 6 bases had no gene match. The CDR3 loop reads CSATITSGRGNEQFF. The CDR3 DNA follows: TGCAGTGCTACCATCACTAGCGGGAGGGGCAATGAGCAGTTCTTC.

This clonotype was observed a handful of times. The chain recombines TRBV15 with TRBJ2-7; 9 positions agree with TRBD2. This CDR3 contains 17 residues. Trimming removed 8 bases from V and 4 bases from J; junction bases left unmatched: 18. Germline assignment: CDR1 LNHNV and CDR2 YYDKDF (reference sequence). The CDR3 protein is CATAMTVGREGRYEQYF. CDR3 bases: TGTGCCACCGCCATGACCGTGGGGCGGGAGGGCCGGTACGAGCAGTACTTC.

This clonotype was found many times. Written as DNA, the CDR3 is TGTGCCAGCAGTTACTCCGCCTCGACAGGGCACGAGCAGTACTTC. Translated: CASSYSASTGHEQYF. The V call is TRBV6-6, the J call TRBJ2-7; 7 bases match TRBD1. The CDR3 runs to 15 residues. V trimming: 0 bases; J trimming: 5 bases; junction bases outside the gene matches: 7. Per the germline V gene, CDR1 is MNHNY and CDR2 is SVGAGI (reference sequence).

This clonotype was seen repeatedly, ten times or more. The chain joins TRBV6-6 to TRBJ1-5; D is possibly TRBD1 (5 bases). Trimming removed 5 bases from V and 1 base from J, with 18 bases in between. This CDR3 is built from 17 residues. Germline-derived CDR1 and CDR2 are MNHNY and SVGAGI (reference sequence). CDR3 bases: TGTGCCAGCAGTGACGACGGACACTCGTTGAGCAATCAGCCCCAGCATTTT. This gives the protein CASSDDGHSLSNQPQHF.

About this clonotype: A much larger clone sits a single nucleotide away, making a read error possible. V and J are TRBV7-2 and TRBJ2-7, with 9 positions matching TRBD2. CDR3 length: 15 amino acids. Germline V gene lookup returns CDR1 SGHTA and CDR2 FQGNSA. After removal of 8 bases from V and 0 bases from J, the junction contained 8 bases not matched to a gene. Here the CDR3 reads CASGWTSANSYEQYF. Here the CDR3 DNA reads TGTGCCAGCGGCTGGACTAGCGCCAACTCCTACGAGCAGTACTTC.

This clonotype was picked up many times. The chain carries TRBV20-1 and TRBJ2-7, with 7 bases lining up with TRBD2. Germline-derived CDR1 and CDR2 are DFQATT and SNEGSKA (reference sequence). The junction had 4 bases not matched to a gene; V was cut back by 3 bases and J by 2 bases. The CDR3 sequence is 13 residues long. The CDR3 here is CSASGRMAYEQYF. The CDR3, as DNA: TGCAGTGCTAGCGGGAGGATGGCCTACGAGCAGTACTTC.

This clonotype was recorded many times. V gene TRBV3-1 combines with J gene TRBJ1-2; D is unresolved. Trimming stripped 1 base from V and 4 bases from J, with 10 bases between. Germline loops: CDR1 LGHDT, CDR2 YNNKEL (reference sequence). This CDR3 comprises 14 residues. The CDR3 nucleotides read TGTGCCAGCAGCCAAGGGCAGGCGATCTATGGCTACACCTTC. It encodes CASSQGQAIYGYTF.

This clonotype has ten or more counts. The chain employs TRBV27 and TRBJ1-1; D ambiguous. CDR3 length: 15 amino acids. Trimming stripped 0 bases from V and 3 bases from J, with 11 bases between. The germline V gene has CDR1 MNHEY and CDR2 SMNVEV (reference sequence). CDR3 residues: CASSLSSRGDTEAFF. The CDR3 DNA sequence: TGTGCCAGCAGTTTATCTAGCCGCGGGGACACTGAAGCTTTCTTT.

This clonotype showed up many times. The rearrangement links TRBV4-2 to TRBJ1-2, with 7 bases fitting TRBD1. CDR3 length equals 16 residues. The V gene's germline CDR1 is LGHNA and CDR2 YNFKEQ. The J segment lost 3 bases and the V segment lost 1 base, leaving 8 bases of the junction unmatched. The CDR3 region is CASSQAARDSDYGYTF. Written as DNA, the CDR3 is TGTGCCAGCAGCCAAGCCGCCCGGGACAGTGACTATGGCTACACCTTC.

This clonotype was detected ten times or more. This chain uses TRBV10-3 with TRBJ2-2; D is ambiguous. Germline V gene sequence: CDR1 ENHRY, CDR2 SYGVKD. CDR3 length: 15 amino acids. Deletions cut 3 bases from V and 0 bases from J, with 8 bases between. DNA for the CDR3: TGTGCCATCAGTGATTTGGGGACGAACACCGGGGAGCTGTTTTTT. Residues: CAISDLGTNTGELFF.

V is TRBV6-6 and J is TRBJ2-6, with 8 bases fitting TRBD1. The CDR3 runs to 15 residues. Germline V CDR1 and CDR2: MNHNY, SVGAGI (reference sequence). Trimming took 7 bases from V and 1 from J; bases not matched to a gene: 3. CDR3 sequence: CASNQGASGANVLTF. In nucleotides, the CDR3 is TGTGCCAGCAATCAGGGGGCTTCTGGGGCCAACGTCCTGACTTTC.

The rearrangement uses TRBV6-2 or TRBV6-3 and TRBJ2-7; D not certain. CDR1 is MNHEY and CDR2 is SVGEGT in the germline V gene. The CDR3 is 14 residues long. V lost 6 bases and J lost 0, with 12 bases in between. CDR3: CASRLDRPSYEQYF. The CDR3, as DNA: TGTGCCAGCAGACTTGACCGCCCCTCCTACGAGCAGTACTTC.

This clonotype was seen repeatedly, ten times or more. The chain combines TRBV10-3 with TRBJ2-7, with TRBD2 matching over 11 bases. CDR3 length: 15 residues. After removal of 10 bases from V and 0 bases from J, the junction contained 8 bases not matched to a gene. The germline CDR1 and CDR2 sequences are ENHRY and SYGVKD. CDR3 residues: CATLMGLAVSYEQYF. CDR3 bases: TGTGCCACCCTTATGGGACTAGCGGTCTCCTACGAGCAGTACTTC.

This clonotype was counted many times. This sequence joins TRBV11-2 and TRBJ2-5; 7 nucleotides line up with TRBD2. V lost 5 bases to trimming and J lost 2 bases; unmatched junction nucleotides: 8. Per germline, CDR1 SGHAT and CDR2 FQNNGV. CDR3 length: 15 amino acids. CDR3 region: CASSLFGGSQETQYF. For the CDR3, the DNA is TGTGCCAGCAGCCTCTTCGGGGGGTCGCAAGAGACCCAGTACTTC.

This clonotype has a count of ten or more. The V and J genes are TRBV28 and TRBJ2-3; D may be TRBD1 or TRBD2 (6 bases each). Trimming took 6 bases from V and 5 from J, leaving 15 bases between them. CDR1 and CDR2 from the germline V gene are MDHEN and SYDVKM. The CDR3 contains 14 residues. The CDR3 DNA reads TGTGCCAGCAGGACTGTCAGGGGAGGAGATACGCAGTATTTT. It yields the protein CASRTVRGGDTQYF. Looking up the rest from reference TRBV28 and TRBJ2-3 gives the full variable domain: DVKVTQSSRYLVKRTGEKVFLECVQDMDHENMFWYRQDPGLGLRLIYFSYDVKMKEKGDIPEGYSVSREKKERFSLILESASTNQTSMYLCASRTVRGGDTQYFGPGTRLTVL.

This clonotype was detected many times. J is TRBJ1-2 and V is TRBV9; D may be TRBD1 (5 bases). This CDR3 is 13 amino acids long. CDR1 SGDLS and CDR2 YYNGEE come from the germline V gene. V shed 6 bases and J shed 2 bases, with 11 bases lying between them. CDR3 sequence reads: CASKKGPNYGYTF. For the CDR3, the DNA is TGTGCCAGCAAGAAGGGGCCCAACTATGGCTACACCTTC.

A note on this clonotype: This may arise from a read error, as a much more abundant clone is one base away. This rearrangement joins TRBV5-5 to TRBJ1-4; 9 bases are shared with TRBD1. This CDR3 contains 14 residues. CDR1 and CDR2 from the germline V gene are SGHKS and YYEKEE (reference sequence). CDR3 nucleotide sequence: TGTGCCAGCAGAAGGGACAGGGCCAATGAAAACCTGTTTTTT. Protein product: CASRRDRANENLFF.

This clonotype was detected ten times or more. The rearrangement links TRBV29-1 to TRBJ1-4; 8 nucleotides align to TRBD1. V trimming: 7 bases; J trimming: 0 bases; junction bases outside the gene matches: 7. The CDR3 is 15 amino acids. Germline loops: CDR1 SQVTM, CDR2 ANQGSEA. This chain's CDR3 is CSAETGAATNEKLFF. The CDR3 coding sequence is TGCAGCGCTGAGACAGGGGCGGCAACTAATGAAAAACTGTTTTTT.

This clonotype was detected many times. The V gene is TRBV7-2, the J gene TRBJ2-5; D is undetermined. CDR1 and CDR2 from the germline V gene are SGHTA and FQGNSA. The CDR3 has 14 residues. The V and J ends lost 1 base and 0 bases respectively, with 6 bases between them. The CDR3 sequence is CASSLGLNQETQYF. The CDR3 nucleotides read TGTGCCAGCAGCTTAGGGCTAAACCAAGAGACCCAGTACTTC.

In its sample, this clonotype was seen many times. The V and J genes are TRBV11-2 and TRBJ2-2; 8 bases are shared with TRBD1. The trim removed 5 bases at V and 5 bases at J, leaving 7 bases unmatched. CDR3 length: 15 amino acids. Germline CDR1 reads SGHAT; CDR2 reads FQNNGV. As DNA, the CDR3 is TGTGCCAGCAGCGAGACAGGGGTCAGGACCGGGGAGCTGTTTTTT. Its translation: CASSETGVRTGELFF.

This clonotype has ten or more counts. The rearrangement uses TRBV5-1 and TRBJ2-2, with 8 nucleotides matching TRBD1. This CDR3 comprises 16 residues. Germline assignment: CDR1 SGHRS and CDR2 YFSETQ. The ends lost 0 bases at V and 1 base at J; junction bases unmatched: 2. CDR3 protein: CASSLAGTGNTGELFF. The CDR3 DNA reads TGCGCCAGCAGCTTGGCCGGGACAGGGAACACCGGGGAGCTGTTTTTT.

In its sample, this clonotype was seen many times. The rearrangement uses TRBV3-1 and TRBJ2-2, with TRBD1 matching 8 bases. Looked up from germline, CDR1 is LGHDT and CDR2 is YNNKEL (reference sequence). The CDR3 loop spans 16 amino acids. V was pared by 4 bases and J by 5 bases, with 9 bases of the junction left unmatched. For the CDR3, the DNA is TGTGCCAGCAGCCTAAGCAGGGGGCTAACGACCGGGGAGCTGTTTTTT. This codes for CASSLSRGLTTGELFF.

This clonotype was seen at least ten times. The chain has TRBV6-6 and TRBJ2-5; TRBD2 agrees at 7 bases. Germline lookup yields CDR1 MNHNY and CDR2 SVGAGI (reference sequence). This CDR3 comprises 14 residues. V trimming: 1 base; J trimming: 4 bases; junction bases outside the gene matches: 3. CDR3 nucleotide sequence: TGTGCCAGCAGTTACTTGACGGGAGGAGAGACCCAGTACTTC. As protein: CASSYLTGGETQYF.

There are many counts of this clonotype. The chain joins TRBV29-1 to TRBJ1-1; 7 nucleotides agree with TRBD1. J was trimmed by 11 bases and V by 4 bases; bases with no gene match: 19. Germline V gene lookup returns CDR1 SQVTM and CDR2 ANQGSEA. The CDR3 is 15 amino acids. DNA of the CDR3: TGCAGCGTTGGGATGCCGGGACAGCGGTTCTTAGGGGCTTTCTTT. Its protein is CSVGMPGQRFLGAFF.

As concerns this clonotype: A much bigger clone sits one base away, suggesting this may be a read error. This chain joins TRBV20-1 and TRBJ1-5; D gene unclear. This CDR3 region has 12 residues. Germline lookup yields CDR1 DFQATT and CDR2 SNEGSKA (reference sequence). The chain's CDR3 is CSARYSNQSQHF. CDR3 in DNA: TGCAGTGCTAGGTATAGCAATCAGTCCCAGCATTTT.

In its sample, this clonotype was seen many times. The chain carries TRBV28 and TRBJ2-1; TRBD2 matches at 7 bases. CDR3 size: 13 residues. Germline V lookup: CDR1 MDHEN, CDR2 SYDVKM. Unmatched junction bases numbered 8, after V lost 7 bases and J lost 8 bases. CDR3 in amino acids: CASTLLADHEQFF. Here the CDR3 DNA reads TGTGCCAGCACCCTCCTAGCGGACCATGAGCAGTTCTTC.

In its sample, this clonotype was seen many times. V usage is TRBV5-1 and J usage is TRBJ2-5; D is ambiguous. CDR1 is SGHRS, CDR2 YFSETQ, per germline. The V and J ends lost 1 base and 1 base respectively, with 8 bases between them. The CDR3 covers 14 residues. The CDR3, as DNA: TGCGCCAGCAGCTTGATACCAGCCCAAGAGACCCAGTACTTC. It is translated as CASSLIPAQETQYF.